The rows below give T cell receptor beta chains drawn from one sample of a study of T cell responses to AZD1222 COVID-19 vaccine. Here immunoSEQ multiplex PCR was the method, and the copy in TCRdb shows in-frame clones only, minus some. This table has about 120,000 clones, around 91% appearing once. This specimen consisted of peripheral blood, obtained on day 0 of AZD1222 vaccination. These receptors came from an adult in good health. CDR3s include the opening cysteine and the closing phenylalanine or tryptophan. The D gene is left open where the match is weak. Part of the rows lack a size; the others show once, few, many or a class for expanded clones.

TRBD1	TRBV28	.	TRBJ2-7	CASRQGTGQIYEQYF	TGTGCCAGCAGGCAGGGGACGGGACAGATCTACGAGCAGTACTTC
TRBD1	TRBV5-1	once	TRBJ1-1	CASSLAGSLGTVDADTEAFF	TGCGCCAGCAGCTTGGCCGGGTCTTTGGGGACAGTGGACGCAGACACTGAAGCTTTCTTT
TRBD1	TRBV5-4	.	TRBJ2-7	CASRKDRVGHEQYF	TGTGCCAGCAGAAAGGACAGGGTCGGTCACGAGCAGTACTTC
.	TRBV28	once	TRBJ2-1	CASSSLRELDYNEQFF	TGTGCCAGCAGTTCTCTAAGGGAATTGGATTACAATGAGCAGTTCTTC
TRBD1	TRBV6-1	.	TRBJ2-7	CASSAPSTGYTYEQYF	TGTGCCAGCAGTGCCCCATCGACAGGGTACACCTACGAGCAGTACTTC
TRBD1	TRBV10-3	.	TRBJ1-1	CASGTGGSTEAFF	TGTGCCAGCGGGACAGGGGGGAGCACTGAAGCTTTCTTT
TRBD2	TRBV2	.	TRBJ2-7	CASSYGGGKYEQYF	TGTGCCAGCAGTTATGGGGGGGGAAAGTACGAGCAGTACTTC
TRBD1	TRBV19	.	TRBJ2-7	CASSIEGQGYEQYF	TGTGCCAGTAGTATAGAGGGACAGGGCTACGAGCAGTACTTC
TRBD1	TRBV7-2	.	TRBJ1-1	CASSPRQGTGTEAFF	TGTGCCAGCAGCCCCCGACAGGGGACGGGCACTGAAGCTTTCTTT
.	TRBV28	.	TRBJ2-7	CASKPGDPRDEQYF	TGTGCCAGCAAGCCCGGGGACCCAAGGGACGAGCAGTACTTC
.	TRBV6-1	.	TRBJ1-1	CASSEAARELANTEAFF	TGTGCCAGCAGTGAAGCAGCGAGGGAACTGGCGAACACTGAAGCTTTCTTT
TRBD1	TRBV6-2/TRBV6-3	.	TRBJ2-2	CASSSPGTGGEVSLFF	TGTGCCAGCAGTTCCCCCGGGACAGGGGGCGAAGTATCGCTGTTTTTT
.	TRBV29-1	once	TRBJ2-3	CSVRVSTDTQYF	TGCAGCGTGAGGGTGAGCACAGATACGCAGTATTTT
TRBD2	TRBV27	.	TRBJ2-7	CASSPLSGGKDEQYF	TGTGCCAGCAGTCCCCTTTCGGGAGGTAAAGACGAGCAGTACTTC
.	TRBV18	.	TRBJ1-2	CASSPSHLLGVGYTF	TGTGCCAGCTCCCCCTCCCATTTGTTAGGAGTCGGCTACACCTTC
.	TRBV28	.	TRBJ2-3	CASSPPNRPSTDTQYF	TGTGCCAGCAGTCCCCCCAACCGGCCTAGCACAGATACGCAGTATTTT
TRBD1	TRBV27	.	TRBJ2-7	CASSFDRGTHEQYF	TGTGCCAGCAGCTTCGACAGGGGGACCCACGAGCAGTACTTC
.	TRBV6-1	.	TRBJ2-2	CASSAQVPPNTGELFF	TGTGCCAGCAGTGCCCAGGTACCCCCGAACACCGGGGAGCTGTTTTTT
TRBD1	TRBV18	once	TRBJ2-7	CASSRTGGDTYEQYF	TGTGCCAGCTCACGAACAGGGGGCGACACCTACGAGCAGTACTTC
.	TRBV29-1	.	TRBJ2-1	CSVGRYNEQFF	TGCAGCGTTGGCCGCTACAATGAGCAGTTCTTC
.	TRBV6-2/TRBV6-3	.	TRBJ2-3	CASSYSSGVLTDTQYF	TGTGCCAGCAGTTACTCTTCGGGGGTGCTCACAGATACGCAGTATTTT
TRBD1	TRBV15	.	TRBJ1-5	CATSRETDRAGFNQPQHF	TGTGCCACCAGCAGAGAAACAGACAGGGCCGGATTCAATCAGCCCCAGCATTTT
TRBD2	TRBV11-3	.	TRBJ2-1	CASSLGGLAGYNEQFF	TGTGCCAGCAGCTTAGGGGGCCTAGCGGGGTACAATGAGCAGTTCTTC
.	TRBV27	.	TRBJ2-7	CASSLPTEYF	TGTGCCAGCAGTCTACCCACAGAGTACTTC
.	TRBV9	once	TRBJ1-6	CASSVHPSSYNSPLHF	TGTGCCAGCAGCGTTCATCCTAGCTCCTATAATTCACCCCTCCACTTT
.	TRBV7-9	once	TRBJ2-1	CASSLGSREQFF	TGTGCCAGCAGCTTAGGAAGTAGAGAGCAGTTCTTC
.	TRBV7-2	.	TRBJ1-6	CASSVRGGSYNSPLHF	TGTGCCAGCAGCGTGCGAGGCGGCTCCTATAATTCACCCCTCCACTTT
.	TRBV9	.	TRBJ1-2	CASSSARGYTF	TGTGCCAGCAGCTCAGCCCGAGGCTACACCTTC
.	TRBV28	once	TRBJ1-4	CASSPLGGVREKLFF	TGTGCCAGCAGCCCTCTGGGAGGGGTAAGGGAAAAACTGTTTTTT
TRBD1	TRBV5-5	.	TRBJ1-1	CASSLTRGRTEAFF	TGTGCCAGCAGCTTAACCAGGGGGAGAACTGAAGCTTTCTTT
.	TRBV28	.	TRBJ2-4	CASSLSLGHLNIQYF	TGTGCCAGCAGTTTATCCCTGGGACATCTAAACATTCAGTACTTC
TRBD1	TRBV4-1	.	TRBJ1-1	CASSQGPGTGRREAFF	TGCGCCAGCAGCCAAGGACCCGGGACAGGGCGTCGCGAAGCTTTCTTT
TRBD1	TRBV7-2	.	TRBJ1-2	CASSHPGQGYYGYTF	TGTGCCAGCAGCCACCCAGGACAGGGGTACTATGGCTACACCTTC
.	TRBV14	.	TRBJ2-3	CASSQDWRADTQYF	TGTGCCAGCAGCCAGGATTGGCGGGCAGATACGCAGTATTTT
TRBD1	TRBV2	once	TRBJ1-5	CASSETGGVLQPQHF	TGTGCCAGCAGTGAAACAGGGGGCGTTCTTCAGCCCCAGCATTTT
.	TRBV3-1/TRBV3-2	.	TRBJ2-3	CASSPPQTEDTQYF	TGTGCCAGCAGCCCCCCGCAGACAGAAGATACGCAGTATTTT
.	TRBV6-2/TRBV6-3	.	TRBJ1-6	CASSYAAGRGTLHF	TGTGCCAGCAGTTACGCCGCGGGGAGAGGGACCCTCCACTTT
.	TRBV5-1	.	TRBJ1-1	CASSSNYGTEAFF	TGCGCCAGCAGCTCCAACTATGGCACTGAAGCTTTCTTT
.	TRBV27	.	TRBJ2-2	CASSSGGNTGELFF	TGTGCCAGCAGTTCCGGGGGGAACACCGGGGAGCTGTTTTTT
.	TRBV5-4	.	TRBJ1-2	CATPADGSYGYTF	TGTGCCACCCCGGCGGACGGGAGCTATGGCTACACCTTC